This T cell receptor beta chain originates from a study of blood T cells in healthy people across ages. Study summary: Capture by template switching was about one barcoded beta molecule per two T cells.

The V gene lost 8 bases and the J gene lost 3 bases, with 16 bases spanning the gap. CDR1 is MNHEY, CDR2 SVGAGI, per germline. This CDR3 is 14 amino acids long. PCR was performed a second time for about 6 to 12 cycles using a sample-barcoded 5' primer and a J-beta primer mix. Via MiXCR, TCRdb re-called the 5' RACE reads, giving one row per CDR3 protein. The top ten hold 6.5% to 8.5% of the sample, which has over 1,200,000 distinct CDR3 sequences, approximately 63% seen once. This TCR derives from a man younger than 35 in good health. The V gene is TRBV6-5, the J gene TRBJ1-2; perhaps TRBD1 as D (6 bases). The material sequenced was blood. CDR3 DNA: TGTGCCAGCGGCGAAGGGGCAGGGGACTATGGCTACACCTTC. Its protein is CASGEGAGDYGYTF.